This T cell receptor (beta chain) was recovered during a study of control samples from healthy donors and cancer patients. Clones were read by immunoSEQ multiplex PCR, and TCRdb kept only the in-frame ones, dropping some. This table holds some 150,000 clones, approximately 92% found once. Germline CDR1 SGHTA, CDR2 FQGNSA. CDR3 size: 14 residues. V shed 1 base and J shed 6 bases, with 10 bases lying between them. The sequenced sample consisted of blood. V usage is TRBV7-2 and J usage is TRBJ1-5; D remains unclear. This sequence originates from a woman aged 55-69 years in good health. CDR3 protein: CASSLGPLGQPQHF. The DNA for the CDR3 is TGTGCCAGCAGCTTAGGCCCCCTGGGTCAGCCCCAGCATTTT.